This T cell receptor (beta chain) was observed in a study of regulatory and conventional T cells in RAG deficiency. The CDR3 loop spans 14 amino acids. The germline CDR1 and CDR2 sequences are SGHNT and YYREEE (reference sequence). Trimming took off 0 bases at V and 4 bases at J, with 10 bases between the two ends. Sequenced by immunoSEQ multiplex PCR; TCRdb stores in-frame clones only, minus some. The sample lists just under 9,500 clones; around 92% were seen once. Genomic DNA came from blood regulatory T cells gated CD4+ CD25-high CD127-low. These data also formed part of another study, on regulatory T cells. According to that study: Amplification used 52 TRBV primers and 13 TRBJ primers.

The TCR originated in a human donor in good health. Sequenced sample: Tregs sorted from blood. The J gene is TRBJ1-2, the V gene TRBV5-4; D uncertain. CDR3 sequence reads: CASSLDADSYGYTF. As DNA, the CDR3 is TGTGCCAGCAGCTTGGACGCAGATTCCTATGGCTACACCTTC. Using reference TRBV5-4 and TRBJ1-2 for the parts outside the CDR3, the full variable domain is ETGVTQSPTHLIKTRGQQVTLRCSSQSGHNTVSWYQQALGQGPQFIFQYYREEENGRGNFPPRFSGLQFPNYSSELNVNALELDDSALYLCASSLDADSYGYTFGSGTRLTVV.